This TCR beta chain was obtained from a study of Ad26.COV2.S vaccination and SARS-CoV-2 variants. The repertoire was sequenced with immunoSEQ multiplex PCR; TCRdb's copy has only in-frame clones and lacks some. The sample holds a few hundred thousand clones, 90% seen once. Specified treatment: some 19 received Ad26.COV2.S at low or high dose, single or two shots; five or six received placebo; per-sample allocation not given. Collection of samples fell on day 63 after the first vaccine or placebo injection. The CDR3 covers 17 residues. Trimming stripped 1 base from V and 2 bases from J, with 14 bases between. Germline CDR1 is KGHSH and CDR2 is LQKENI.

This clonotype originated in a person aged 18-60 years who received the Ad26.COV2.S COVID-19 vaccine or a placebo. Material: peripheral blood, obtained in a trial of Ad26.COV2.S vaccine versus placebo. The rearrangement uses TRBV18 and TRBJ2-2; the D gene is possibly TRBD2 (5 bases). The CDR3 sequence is CASSPRREHTNTGELFF. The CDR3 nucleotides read TGTGCCAGCTCACCACGCCGGGAACATACAAACACCGGGGAGCTGTTTTTT.